Listed here are 32 T cell receptor beta chains from one sample, sequenced in a study of CD8+ T cells in alopecia areata. Extracted from the samples, RNA was reverse transcribed into cDNA to serve as the sequencing template. The assay was immunoSEQ multiplex PCR, and TCRdb's table has in-frame clones only and misses some. Of hundreds of thousands of clones listed, 58% are singletons. As to treatment: oral pan-JAK inhibitor, 5-10 mg twice daily. The material was CD4+ T cells sorted from blood, obtained at week 24, from a patient treated with tofacitinib. The receptors shown here come from a human donor with alopecia areata.

This chain connects TRBV9 to TRBJ2-7; 7 bases agree with TRBD2. The CDR3 extends over 16 amino acids. Germline CDR1 SGDLS, CDR2 YYNGEE. V was pared by 0 bases and J by 2 bases, with 8 bases of the junction left unmatched. CDR3 in amino acids: CASSVGPSGLPYEQYF. The CDR3 coding sequence is TGTGCCAGCAGCGTAGGGCCTAGCGGCCTCCCCTACGAGCAGTACTTC.

The chain carries TRBV11-3 and TRBJ2-2, with D possibly being TRBD1 (6 bases). CDR1 is SGHNT, CDR2 YENEEA, per germline. CDR3 length equals 15 residues. The V end was cut by 3 bases, the J end by 3 bases, with 11 bases between. The CDR3 spells CASSFRGTDTGELFF. The CDR3, as DNA: TGTGCCAGCAGCTTTAGGGGGACGGACACCGGGGAGCTGTTTTTT.

Concerning this clone itself: Other DNA sequences of this sample code for an identical CDR3. The chain joins TRBV11-2 to TRBJ2-5, with D possibly being TRBD2 (6 bases). Trimming took 5 bases from V and 5 from J, leaving 9 bases between them. The germline gives CDR1 SGHAT, CDR2 FQNNGV. This CDR3 spans 12 amino acids. The CDR3 DNA reads as TGTGCCAGCAGCCCTAGCGTCGAGACCCAGTACTTC. It translates to CASSPSVETQYF.

This chain uses TRBV5-1 with TRBJ1-2, with a possible D match to TRBD1 (6 bases). The germline V gene has CDR1 SGHRS and CDR2 YFSETQ. The V and J ends lost 2 bases and 2 bases respectively, with 10 bases between them. CDR3 size: 14 residues. For the CDR3, the DNA is TGCGCCAGCAGCTTTGGACAGAAAAACTATGGCTACACCTTC. Its translation is CASSFGQKNYGYTF.

This clone has a handful of counts. The rearrangement joins TRBV29-1 to TRBJ2-1; TRBD1 matches 9 bases. The germline V gene has CDR1 SQVTM and CDR2 ANQGSEA. The trim removed 6 bases at V and 2 bases at J, leaving 5 bases unmatched. This CDR3 spans 14 amino acids. The chain's CDR3 is CSVRDRETYNEQFF. In DNA form, the CDR3 reads TGCAGCGTGAGGGACAGGGAAACCTACAATGAGCAGTTCTTC.

This clone has more than one count but fewer than ten. This chain connects TRBV30 to TRBJ2-5; TRBD2 matches at 10 bases. V dropped 0 bases and J dropped 6; count of bases not matched to a gene: 4. Germline lookup yields CDR1 GTSNPN and CDR2 SVGIG (reference sequence). The length of the CDR3 is 14 residues. CDR3 in amino acids: CAWSVAGGLQTQYF. Here the CDR3 DNA reads TGTGCCTGGAGTGTAGCGGGGGGGCTGCAGACCCAGTACTTC.

The chain carries TRBV6-6 and TRBJ2-2, with unresolved D. CDR1 is MNHNY and CDR2 is SVGAGI in the germline V gene (reference sequence). Trimming pared 8 bases from V and 0 bases from J, leaving 7 bases between. The CDR3 is 13 amino acids. The CDR3: CASHDTNTGELFF. Here the CDR3 DNA reads TGTGCCAGCCATGACACGAACACCGGGGAGCTGTTTTTT.

To note about this clone: One end of the junction does not line up with germline, which may come from a read error. Here the CDR3 reads CASSLARNTGELFF. The CDR3, as DNA: TGTGCTAGCAGCTTGGCCAGGAACACCGGGGAGCTGTTTTTT. The chain recombines TRBV7-7 with TRBJ2-2; D is unclear. Germline V gene data show CDR1 as SSHAT and CDR2 as FNYEAQ (reference sequence). The CDR3 loop spans 14 amino acids.

The chain couples TRBV10-3 to TRBJ2-7, with a weak D call TRBD1 (5 bases). The V end lost 4 bases, the J end lost 6 bases, and 16 bases lay between the germline ends. Germline V gene lookup returns CDR1 ENHRY and CDR2 SYGVKD. This CDR3 has 14 amino acids. Written as DNA, the CDR3 is TGTGCCATCAGTGTGGGCAGGGATCGAGGCGAGCAGTACTTC. This gives the protein CAISVGRDRGEQYF.

As regards this clone: Other DNA sequences in this sample translate to the same CDR3. The V and J genes are TRBV4-1 and TRBJ1-2, with D possibly matching TRBD1 (5 bases). V lost 0 bases, J lost 1 base, and 9 bases lay in between. Per germline, CDR1 MGHRA and CDR2 YSYEKL. This CDR3 is built from 15 residues. The CDR3 loop is CASSQDPGGNYGYTF. The CDR3 DNA sequence: TGCGCCAGCAGCCAAGATCCGGGGGGTAACTATGGCTACACCTTC.

The chain joins TRBV6-5 to TRBJ2-7; D might be TRBD2 (6 bases). Germline lookup yields CDR1 MNHEY and CDR2 SVGAGI. Trimming took off 6 bases at V and 1 base at J, with 13 bases between the two ends. CDR3 length equals 14 residues. The CDR3 region has the DNA TGTGCCAGCAGACGCGGGACTGCGTCCTACGAGCAGTACTTC. Translated, it gives CASRRGTASYEQYF.

V is TRBV6-5 and J is TRBJ2-7; perhaps TRBD2 as D (7 bases). V lost 6 bases to trimming and J lost 5 bases, with 20 bases between them. The CDR3 runs to 15 residues. Germline CDR1 is MNHEY and CDR2 is SVGAGI. CDR3 amino acids: CASRRGGRGYDEQYF. The CDR3 region has the DNA TGTGCCAGCAGACGAGGGGGGAGGGGGTACGACGAGCAGTACTTC.

This sequence joins TRBV5-1 and TRBJ2-4; 8 nucleotides match TRBD1. The CDR3 loop spans 17 amino acids. The junction had 10 bases not matched to a gene; V was cut back by 5 bases and J by 0 bases. Germline V CDR1 and CDR2: SGHRS, YFSETQ. The CDR3: CASRSAYRGLAKNIQYF. In DNA, the CDR3 is TGCGCCAGCAGGTCTGCATACAGGGGGTTAGCCAAAAACATTCAGTACTTC.

This chain joins TRBV27 and TRBJ1-2; 9 bases map to TRBD1. The CDR3 extends over 14 amino acids. V lost 5 bases to trimming and J lost 8 bases; unmatched junction nucleotides: 9. Germline CDR1 is MNHEY and CDR2 is SMNVEV (reference sequence). DNA for the CDR3: TGTGCCAGCAGTCCTAAGGGGACAGGGTACGGCTACACCTTC. Encoded protein: CASSPKGTGYGYTF.

The chain combines TRBV2 with TRBJ1-6, with D uncertain. The germline CDR1 and CDR2 sequences are SNHLY and FYNNEI. This CDR3 contains 12 residues. The V end was cut by 4 bases, the J end by 7 bases, with 5 bases between. CDR3: CASSVGNSPLHF. The CDR3 DNA reads TGTGCCAGCAGTGTAGGGAATTCACCCCTCCACTTT.

The chain couples TRBV6-6 to TRBJ2-2, with D possibly being TRBD1 (6 bases). Trimming pared 5 bases from V and 7 bases from J, leaving 14 bases between. This CDR3 region has 14 residues. Germline CDR1 MNHNY, CDR2 SVGAGI (reference sequence). The CDR3 region has the DNA TGTGCCAGCAGTGACTTAATAGGGGGCGGGGAGCTGTTTTTT. This translates into CASSDLIGGGELFF.

This chain uses TRBV10-3 with TRBJ2-3; 10 bases map to TRBD2. The CDR3 covers 17 residues. Looked up from germline, CDR1 is ENHRY and CDR2 is SYGVKD. V lost 2 bases to trimming and J lost 0 bases; unmatched junction nucleotides: 5. In nucleotides, the CDR3 is TGTGCCATCAGTGAGAAGCTAGCGGGGGTTAGCACAGATACGCAGTATTTT. Its protein product is CAISEKLAGVSTDTQYF.

The rearrangement uses TRBV6-5 and TRBJ2-3; D uncertain. This CDR3 spans 16 amino acids. Between the trimmed V and J ends, which lost 2 bases and 2 bases, there was a span of 14 bases. Germline lookup yields CDR1 MNHEY and CDR2 SVGAGI. This CDR3 is CASSYLRPVSTDTQYF. CDR3 DNA: TGTGCCAGCAGTTACCTGAGACCGGTCTCCACAGATACGCAGTATTTT.

This clone came up a few times. CDR3 sequence (DNA): TGTGCCAGCAGCTTAACAGGGGGCACCGGGGAGCTGTTTTTT. The encoded protein is CASSLTGGTGELFF. V and J are TRBV11-2 and TRBJ2-2; 8 positions match TRBD1. The CDR3 extends over 14 amino acids. Germline V gene sequence: CDR1 SGHAT, CDR2 FQNNGV. Trimming cost V 2 bases and J 4 bases; bases outside gene matches: 0.

The chain is built from TRBV25-1 and TRBJ2-6; 7 nucleotides line up with TRBD1. The CDR3 consists of 16 residues. V trimming: 6 bases; J trimming: 4 bases; junction bases outside the gene matches: 9. Germline-derived CDR1 and CDR2 are MGHDK and SYGVNS. The CDR3 DNA reads TGTGCCAGCAGCCCCCTAGGGGGCTGGGGGGCCAACGTCCTGACTTTC. It is translated as CASSPLGGWGANVLTF.

V gene TRBV30 combines with J gene TRBJ1-3; D is undetermined. This CDR3 has 12 residues. From germline, CDR1 is GTSNPN and CDR2 SVGIG (reference sequence). The CDR3 sequence: CGISLSGNTIYF. CDR3 in DNA: TGTGGGATTAGCCTCTCTGGAAACACCATATATTTT.

The chain joins TRBV7-2 to TRBJ2-1; D tentatively reads TRBD1 or TRBD2 (5 bases each). This CDR3 is 12 amino acids long. CDR1 and CDR2 (germline): SGHTA, FQGNSA. V shed 8 bases and J shed 4 bases, with 9 bases lying between them. The CDR3 region has the DNA TGTGCCAGCGGGGGACGGTACAATGAGCAGTTCTTC. This sequence encodes CASGGRYNEQFF.

Note on this clone: Compared with germline, one end of the junction differs, possibly owing to a read error. CDR3 sequence reads: CAWSARFF. In DNA, the CDR3 is TGTGCCTGGAGTGCCCGGTTTTTT. This rearrangement joins TRBV30 to TRBJ2-3; D uncertain. The CDR3 contains 8 residues. Germline V gene sequence: CDR1 GTSNPN, CDR2 SVGIG (reference sequence).

The chain carries TRBV27 and TRBJ1-5; D possibly corresponds to TRBD1 (5 bases). The germline V gene has CDR1 MNHEY and CDR2 SMNVEV (reference sequence). CDR3 size: 14 residues. The ends were cut back, 5 bases at V and 1 base at J, with 9 bases in the middle. DNA of the CDR3: TGTGCCAGCAGTCCGTGGGGCAGCAATCAGCCCCAGCATTTT. Encoded protein: CASSPWGSNQPQHF.

Remarks on this clone: Other nucleotide sequences in the sample specify the same CDR3. The CDR3 loop reads CASSLVADTQYF. CDR3 nucleotides: TGTGCCAGCAGCTTAGTTGCAGATACGCAGTATTTT. The V call is TRBV7-9, the J call TRBJ2-3; D call uncertain. CDR3 length: 12 amino acids. V dropped 1 base and J dropped 4 bases, with 3 bases sitting between them. The V gene's germline CDR1 is SEHNR and CDR2 FQNEAQ (reference sequence).

This chain uses TRBV19 with TRBJ1-1; D gene unclear. Germline V gene data show CDR1 as LNHDA and CDR2 as SQIVND (reference sequence). The CDR3 runs 16 residues. V was clipped by 3 bases and J by 1 base, with 15 bases between them. The chain's CDR3 is CASSMVKGWENTEAFF. CDR3 bases: TGTGCCAGTAGTATGGTCAAGGGATGGGAGAACACTGAAGCTTTCTTT.

The rearrangement links TRBV29-1 to TRBJ2-3, with 7 bases aligning to TRBD2. Germline CDR1 reads SQVTM; CDR2 reads ANQGSEA. The length of the CDR3 is 12 residues. The CDR3 nucleotides are TGCGCCAAGCGGGGTAGCACAGATACGCAGTATTTT. Residues: CAKRGSTDTQYF.

This clone occurred a few times. The V and J genes are TRBV30 and TRBJ1-1; D is ambiguous. From germline, CDR1 is GTSNPN and CDR2 SVGIG (reference sequence). Between the trimmed V and J ends, which lost 2 bases and 3 bases, there was a span of 7 bases. The CDR3 has 12 amino acids. CDR3 amino acids: CAWSRVYTEAFF. The DNA for the CDR3 is TGTGCCTGGAGTAGGGTATACACTGAAGCTTTCTTT.

This clone was recorded once. The chain has TRBV19 and TRBJ1-5; unclear D gene. The germline gives CDR1 LNHDA, CDR2 SQIVND (reference sequence). There are 15 residues in the CDR3. V was clipped by 9 bases and J by 0 bases, with 15 bases between them. Written as DNA, the CDR3 is TGTGCCAGCCAAGGACTGCCGTATAGCAATCAGCCCCAGCATTTT. This encodes CASQGLPYSNQPQHF.

The gene calls are TRBV30 and TRBJ1-6; tentative D call: TRBD1 (5 bases). The germline V gene has CDR1 GTSNPN and CDR2 SVGIG (reference sequence). The CDR3 length is 17 residues. V dropped 0 bases and J dropped 9 bases, with 21 bases sitting between them. CDR3 protein: CAWSVPRGKNRFSPLHF. In DNA, the CDR3 is TGTGCCTGGAGTGTACCAAGGGGAAAGAATCGGTTTTCACCCCTCCACTTT.

This clone was seen a handful of times. V and J are TRBV4-3 and TRBJ2-1, with D possibly TRBD2 on 6 matching bases. In germline, CDR1 is LGHNA, CDR2 YSLEER. This CDR3 spans 16 amino acids. Trimming cost V 0 bases and J 8 bases, with 17 bases left between them. The CDR3 protein is CASSQDAGPPADEQFF. The DNA for the CDR3 is TGCGCCAGCAGCCAAGATGCGGGACCGCCCGCCGATGAGCAGTTCTTC.

This chain connects TRBV2 to TRBJ1-5; D call uncertain. V was shortened by 8 bases and J by 0 bases, with 8 bases between the two germline ends. The CDR3 is 13 amino acids. Germline CDR1 is SNHLY and CDR2 is FYNNEI. The CDR3 DNA is TGTGCCAGCGTCCGGGGTAGCAATCAGCCCCAGCATTTT. The encoded protein is CASVRGSNQPQHF.